The next 28 T cell receptor beta chains were all read from a single sample in a study of early T cells in non-severe SARS-CoV-2 infection. TCRdb passed the 5' RACE reads through MiXCR, listing each CDR3 protein once. The sample has tens of thousands of distinct CDR3 sequences, 8.5% to 10% seen once; the top ten hold roughly 12%. Sequencing was done on a sample of whole blood. These receptors came from an adult who was a healthcare worker with PCR-confirmed SARS-CoV-2 infection or an uninfected control (not recorded which).

Ten or more counts support this clonotype. The J gene is TRBJ2-4, the V gene TRBV6-2 or TRBV6-3; D is possibly TRBD1 (5 bases). The length of the CDR3 is 11 residues. In germline, CDR1 is MNHEY, CDR2 SVGEGT. V was shortened by 7 bases and J by 14 bases, with 15 bases between the two germline ends. The CDR3 DNA follows: TGTGCCAGCACCAATGGGCCCAGGGAGTACTTC. Its translation: CASTNGPREYF.

The chain joins TRBV10-3 to TRBJ2-7; 16 nucleotides align to TRBD2. After removal of 10 bases from V and 0 bases from J, the junction contained 12 bases not matched to a gene. CDR3 size: 18 residues. Looked up from germline, CDR1 is ENHRY and CDR2 is SYGVKD. In DNA, the CDR3 is TGTGCCACCAACCCGGGACTAGCGGGGGGGTTCGTCTCCTACGAGCAGTACTTC. Residues: CATNPGLAGGFVSYEQYF.

There are a few counts of this clonotype. The chain couples TRBV7-8 to TRBJ1-3; D gene uncertain. The CDR3 contains 16 residues. Trimming took off 0 bases at V and 6 bases at J, with 15 bases between the two ends. Looked up from germline, CDR1 is SGHVS and CDR2 is FQNEAQ. CDR3 region: CASSLATGRGSNTIYF. As DNA, the CDR3 is TGTGCCAGCAGCTTAGCGACCGGACGCGGTTCAAACACCATATATTTT.

This clonotype was counted ten times or more. This chain joins TRBV7-2 and TRBJ2-5; 7 bases are a match to TRBD1. With 1 base clipped from V and 3 bases from J, the junction kept 5 bases outside the gene matches. This CDR3 comprises 15 residues. The germline CDR1 and CDR2 sequences are SGHTA and FQGNSA. The CDR3 nucleotides read TGTGCCAGCAGCTTAGAGGGGGCCCGAAAAGAGACCCAGTACTTC. Its protein product is CASSLEGARKETQYF.

There are many counts of this clonotype. The genes are TRBV5-1 and TRBJ2-3, with a weak D call TRBD1 (5 bases). V shed 6 bases and J shed 0 bases, with 11 bases lying between them. Germline V gene lookup returns CDR1 SGHRS and CDR2 YFSETQ. The CDR3 consists of 14 residues. The DNA of the CDR3 is TGCGCCAGCACCCGACAGCCTAGCACAGATACGCAGTATTTT. Translation: CASTRQPSTDTQYF.

Ten or more counts support this clonotype. V usage is TRBV9 and J usage is TRBJ1-2; perhaps TRBD1 as D (5 bases). V dropped 5 bases and J dropped 4 bases, with 12 bases sitting between them. This CDR3 region has 13 residues. Germline V gene lookup returns CDR1 SGDLS and CDR2 YYNGEE. The CDR3 coding sequence is TGTGCCAGCAGTCCTACAGGCCCCTATGGCTACACCTTC. This gives the protein CASSPTGPYGYTF.

The chain links TRBV10-2 to TRBJ2-1, with 8 bases matching TRBD2. CDR3 length: 16 residues. From germline, CDR1 is WSHSY and CDR2 SAAADI. After removal of 6 bases from V and 4 bases from J, the junction contained 11 bases not matched to a gene. CDR3 sequence (DNA): TGCGCCAGCAGACCCGCGGGACTAGGGCCTTACAATGAGCAGTTCTTC. Amino acid sequence: CASRPAGLGPYNEQFF.

This clonotype was observed at least ten times. The CDR3 bases are TGCAGCGTTGAAGCCGGCCCCTACGAGCAGTACTTC. It translates to CSVEAGPYEQYF. The J gene is TRBJ2-7, the V gene TRBV29-1; D ambiguous. V lost 1 base, J lost 2 bases, and 6 bases lay in between. The CDR3 has 12 amino acids. The germline gives CDR1 SQVTM, CDR2 ANQGSEA.

This clonotype was seen many times. The V call is TRBV6-1, the J call TRBJ2-7, with 11 bases fitting TRBD1. The CDR3 runs 13 residues. With 9 bases clipped from V and 3 bases from J, the junction kept 4 bases outside the gene matches. Germline lookup yields CDR1 MNHNS and CDR2 SASEGT. CDR3 nucleotides: TGTGCCAGTCGGACAGGGGGCTTCTACGAGCAGTACTTC. This codes for CASRTGGFYEQYF.

J is TRBJ2-5 and V is TRBV12-3 or TRBV12-4, with D unclear. Trimming pared 5 bases from V and 2 bases from J, leaving 12 bases between. The CDR3 totals 14 residues. The DNA for the CDR3 is TGTGCCAGCAGTCCACTGGGATATCAAGAGACCCAGTACTTC. Translating it yields CASSPLGYQETQYF.

This clonotype has only a few counts. The rearrangement uses TRBV20-1 and TRBJ2-2; a possible D gene is TRBD1 (6 bases). Germline-derived CDR1 and CDR2 are DFQATT and SNEGSKA (reference sequence). The V and J ends lost 5 bases and 0 bases respectively, with 10 bases between them. The CDR3 loop spans 14 amino acids. This chain's CDR3 is CSAQDRSNTGELFF. The CDR3 DNA follows: TGCAGTGCTCAGGACAGATCGAACACCGGGGAGCTGTTTTTT.

The rearrangement links TRBV6-5 to TRBJ1-1, with 10 bases matching TRBD1. The germline gives CDR1 MNHEY, CDR2 SVGAGI. Trimming removed 4 bases from V and 10 bases from J; junction bases left unmatched: 3. There are 12 residues in the CDR3. This CDR3 is CASSSDRGRAFF. In DNA, the CDR3 is TGTGCCAGCAGTTCAGACAGGGGGCGAGCTTTCTTT.

This clonotype was seen more than once but under ten times. This rearrangement joins TRBV29-1 to TRBJ2-2; the D is unclear. The CDR3 has 14 residues. The V and J ends lost 2 bases and 2 bases respectively, with 9 bases between them. From germline, CDR1 is SQVTM and CDR2 ANQGSEA. CDR3 sequence (DNA): TGCAGCGTTGAAAGAGCAGTAAACACCGGGGAGCTGTTTTTT. Its translation is CSVERAVNTGELFF.

The chain uses TRBV5-1 and TRBJ2-3, with TRBD2 as a possible D gene (6 bases). Germline V lookup: CDR1 SGHRS, CDR2 YFSETQ. The CDR3 totals 15 residues. V was shortened by 4 bases and J by 0 bases, with 12 bases between the two germline ends. The CDR3 DNA follows: TGCGCCAGCAGCGACGGGACTCCTAGCACAGATACGCAGTATTTT. This encodes CASSDGTPSTDTQYF.

The sample holds one count of this clonotype. The junction departs from the called germline gene at one end, perhaps through a read error. The chain links TRBV5-1 to TRBJ2-5, with D perhaps matching TRBD2 (5 bases). Germline V CDR1 and CDR2: SGHRS, YFSETQ. CDR3 length: 14 residues. The CDR3: CTSSLGRGSETQYF. DNA for the CDR3: TGCACCAGCAGCTTGGGTCGGGGATCAGAGACCCAGTACTTC.

This clonotype was observed a few times. CDR3 in DNA: TGTGCCAGCAGTTTTCCGGGGGTAAACACTGAAGCTTTCTTT. This gives the protein CASSFPGVNTEAFF. The genes are TRBV12-3 or TRBV12-4 and TRBJ1-1, with TRBD1 as a possible D gene (5 bases). There are 14 residues in the CDR3. Trimming shortened V by 3 bases and J by 2 bases, and 10 bases separated the two germline ends.

This clonotype has ten or more counts. This chain connects TRBV11-3 to TRBJ2-1, with TRBD2 matching 7 bases. The ends lost 2 bases at V and 2 bases at J; junction bases unmatched: 3. The CDR3 has 15 residues. Germline V gives CDR1 SGHNT, CDR2 YENEEA. CDR3 loop: CASSLSGVTYNEQFF. The CDR3 DNA follows: TGTGCCAGCAGCTTAAGCGGGGTCACCTACAATGAGCAGTTCTTC.

This chain connects TRBV5-4 to TRBJ2-7, with D possibly TRBD1 on 6 matching bases. CDR3 size: 15 residues. CDR1 is SGHNT and CDR2 is YYREEE in the germline V gene (reference sequence). Trimming removed 1 base at V and 4 bases at J, with 15 bases between. The DNA for the CDR3 is TGTGCCAGCAGCTTGAAGGTTCAGGGGTTGTACGAGCAGTACTTC. It codes for CASSLKVQGLYEQYF.

The chain links TRBV5-1 to TRBJ2-3; D remains unclear. This CDR3 has 12 residues. Germline loops: CDR1 SGHRS, CDR2 YFSETQ. Deletions cut 4 bases from V and 0 bases from J, with 3 bases between. The CDR3 reads CASSPSTDTQYF. The CDR3 DNA follows: TGCGCCAGCAGCCCTAGCACAGATACGCAGTATTTT.

This clonotype was detected only a few times. J is TRBJ2-5 and V is TRBV6-5, with 8 bases fitting TRBD1. With 5 bases clipped from V and 5 bases from J, the junction kept 7 bases outside the gene matches. CDR3 length: 14 amino acids. Germline V gene lookup returns CDR1 MNHEY and CDR2 SVGAGI. As DNA, the CDR3 is TGTGCCAGCAGTCACGGACAGGGTCGGGAGACCCAGTACTTC. This sequence encodes CASSHGQGRETQYF.

Only a few counts were recorded for this clonotype. In DNA, the CDR3 is TGCAGTGCGCCCGGGCCGCGGGTCACTGAAGCTTTCTTT. Its translation: CSAPGPRVTEAFF. The V and J genes are TRBV20-1 and TRBJ1-1; D gene uncertain. The CDR3 consists of 13 residues. Germline CDR1 DFQATT, CDR2 SNEGSKA (reference sequence). Trimming took off 6 bases at V and 4 bases at J, with 15 bases between the two ends.

This clonotype was observed many times. The gene calls are TRBV6-4 and TRBJ2-1, with 11 bases aligning to TRBD2. Germline lookup yields CDR1 MRHNA and CDR2 SNTAGT. The CDR3 totals 14 residues. V shed 4 bases and J 7 bases; nucleotides not matched to a gene: 3. Here the CDR3 DNA reads TGTGCCAGCAGTGTAGCGGGGGGGCGGAATGAGCAGTTCTTC. Its protein is CASSVAGGRNEQFF.

The rearrangement joins TRBV21-1 to TRBJ1-6; TRBD1 is the table's D call and was not checked against the DNA. TRBV21-1 is marked as a pseudogene. This CDR3 is 13 amino acids long. CDR3 DNA: TGTGCCAGCATACGACAGGGGAATTCACCCCTCCACTTT. Its protein is CASIRQGNSPLHF.

This clonotype has just a few counts. A junction boundary mismatches the germline segment, possibly from a read error. The chain is built from TRBV5-5 and TRBJ2-1; D remains unclear. From germline, CDR1 is SGHKS and CDR2 YYEKEE (reference sequence). The CDR3 runs to 13 residues. In nucleotides, the CDR3 is TGTGCCAGCAGGTTGGGAAGTAACAATGAGCAGTTCTTC. It translates to CASRLGSNNEQFF. The full variable domain, with the rest looked up from reference TRBV5-5 and TRBJ2-1, is DAGVTQSPTHLIKTRGQQVTLRCSPISGHKSVSWYQQVLGQGPQFIFQYYEKEERGRGNFPDRFSARQFPNYSSELNVNALLLGDSALYLCASRLGSNNEQFFGPGTRLTVL.

This clonotype has a count of ten or more. The J gene is TRBJ2-3, the V gene TRBV20-1, with 12 bases aligning to TRBD1. V gave up 5 bases and J gave up 5 bases; unmatched junction bases: 5. CDR1 DFQATT and CDR2 SNEGSKA come from the germline V gene (reference sequence). The CDR3 spans 14 residues. The CDR3: CSARDRGRGDTQYF. Here the CDR3 DNA reads TGCAGTGCTCGGGACAGGGGGCGTGGAGATACGCAGTATTTT.

This clonotype showed up just a few times. The chain carries TRBV5-1 and TRBJ2-3; no firm D call. The CDR3 is 12 amino acids. The germline V gene encodes CDR1 SGHRS and CDR2 YFSETQ. The V gene lost 2 bases and the J gene lost 4 bases, with 5 bases spanning the gap. CDR3 DNA: TGCGCCAGCAGCTTCGAGCCAGATACGCAGTATTTT. This sequence encodes CASSFEPDTQYF.

This clonotype was picked up many times. The rearrangement uses TRBV11-2 and TRBJ2-5; 11 nucleotides agree with TRBD2. V lost 1 base and J lost 5; bases outside the gene matches: 3. In germline, CDR1 is SGHAT, CDR2 FQNNGV. This CDR3 has 15 residues. Here the CDR3 DNA reads TGTGCCAGCAGCTTAGGACTAGCGGGGCGGGAGACCCAGTACTTC. Translation gives CASSLGLAGRETQYF.

V is TRBV29-1 and J is TRBJ2-7; weak D call: TRBD1 (5 bases). The V end was cut by 1 base, the J end by 2 bases, with 6 bases between. Germline V lookup: CDR1 SQVTM, CDR2 ANQGSEA. This CDR3 is built from 12 residues. The CDR3: CSVEGQTYEQYF. CDR3 coding DNA: TGCAGCGTTGAAGGACAGACCTACGAGCAGTACTTC.